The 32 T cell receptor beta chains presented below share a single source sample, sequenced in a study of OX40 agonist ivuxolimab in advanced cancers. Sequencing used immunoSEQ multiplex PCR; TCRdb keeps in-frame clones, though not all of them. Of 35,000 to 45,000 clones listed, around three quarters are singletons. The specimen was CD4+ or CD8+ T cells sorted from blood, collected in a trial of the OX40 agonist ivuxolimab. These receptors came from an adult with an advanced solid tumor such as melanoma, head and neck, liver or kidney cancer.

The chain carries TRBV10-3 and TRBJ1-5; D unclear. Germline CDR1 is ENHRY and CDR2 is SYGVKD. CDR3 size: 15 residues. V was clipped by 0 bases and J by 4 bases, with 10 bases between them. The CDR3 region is CAISESMGVNQPQHF. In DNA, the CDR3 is TGTGCCATCAGTGAGTCGATGGGCGTTAATCAGCCCCAGCATTTT.

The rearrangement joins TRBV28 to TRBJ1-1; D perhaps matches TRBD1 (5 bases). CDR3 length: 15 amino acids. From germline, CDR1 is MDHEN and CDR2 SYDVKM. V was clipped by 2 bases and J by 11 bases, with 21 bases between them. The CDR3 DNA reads TGTGCCAGCAGTTTAAGGAGTGGGGGAGGCATCGAGGCTTTCTTT. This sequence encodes CASSLRSGGGIEAFF.

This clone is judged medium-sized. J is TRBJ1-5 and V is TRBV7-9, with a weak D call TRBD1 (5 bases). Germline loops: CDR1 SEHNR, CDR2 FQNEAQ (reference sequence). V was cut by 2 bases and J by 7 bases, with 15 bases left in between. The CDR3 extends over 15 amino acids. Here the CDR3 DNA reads TGTGCCAGCAGCTTAAAAGGGGAGGGAGGGCAGCCCCAGCATTTT. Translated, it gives CASSLKGEGGQPQHF.

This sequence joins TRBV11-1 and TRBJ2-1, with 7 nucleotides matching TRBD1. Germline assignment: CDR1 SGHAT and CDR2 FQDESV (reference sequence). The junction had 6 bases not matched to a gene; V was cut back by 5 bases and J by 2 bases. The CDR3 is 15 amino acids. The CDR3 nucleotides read TGTGCCAGCAGCCCCACAGGGGAGACCTACAATGAGCAGTTCTTC. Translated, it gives CASSPTGETYNEQFF.

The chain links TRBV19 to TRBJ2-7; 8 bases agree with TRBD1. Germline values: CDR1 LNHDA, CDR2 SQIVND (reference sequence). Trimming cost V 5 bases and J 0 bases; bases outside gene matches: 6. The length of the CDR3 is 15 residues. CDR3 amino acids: CASSPRDRSSYEQYF. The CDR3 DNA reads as TGTGCCAGTAGTCCGCGGGACAGGAGCTCCTACGAGCAGTACTTC.

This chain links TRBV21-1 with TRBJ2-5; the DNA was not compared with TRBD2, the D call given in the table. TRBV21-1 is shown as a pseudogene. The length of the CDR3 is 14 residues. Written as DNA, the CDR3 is TGTGCCAGCAGCAAAGGCGGATGGAAAGAGACCCAGTACTTC. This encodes CASSKGGWKETQYF.

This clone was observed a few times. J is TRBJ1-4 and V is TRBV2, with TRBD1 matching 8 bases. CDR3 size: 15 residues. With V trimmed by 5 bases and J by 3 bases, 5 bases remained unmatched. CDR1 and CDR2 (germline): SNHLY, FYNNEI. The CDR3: CASSRPTGANEKLFF. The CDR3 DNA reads TGTGCCAGCAGTAGACCGACAGGGGCTAATGAAAAACTGTTTTTT.

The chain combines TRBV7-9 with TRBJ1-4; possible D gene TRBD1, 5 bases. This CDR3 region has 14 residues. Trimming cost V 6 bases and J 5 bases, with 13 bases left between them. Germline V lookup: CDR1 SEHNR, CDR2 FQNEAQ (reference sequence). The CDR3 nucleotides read TGTGCCAGCAGAGGGGCAGGCATCAATGAAAAACTGTTTTTT. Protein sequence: CASRGAGINEKLFF.

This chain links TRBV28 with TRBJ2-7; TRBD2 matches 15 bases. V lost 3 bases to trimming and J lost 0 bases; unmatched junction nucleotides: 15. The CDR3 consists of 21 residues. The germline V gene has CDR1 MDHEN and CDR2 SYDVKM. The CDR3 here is CASSFRAPGTSGRSGSYEQYF. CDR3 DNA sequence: TGTGCCAGCAGTTTCCGAGCCCCCGGGACTAGCGGGAGGTCGGGCTCCTACGAGCAGTACTTC. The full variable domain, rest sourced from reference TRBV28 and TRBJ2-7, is DVKVTQSSRYLVKRTGEKVFLECVQDMDHENMFWYRQDPGLGLRLIYFSYDVKMKEKGDIPEGYSVSREKKERFSLILESASTNQTSMYLCASSFRAPGTSGRSGSYEQYFGPGTRLTVT.

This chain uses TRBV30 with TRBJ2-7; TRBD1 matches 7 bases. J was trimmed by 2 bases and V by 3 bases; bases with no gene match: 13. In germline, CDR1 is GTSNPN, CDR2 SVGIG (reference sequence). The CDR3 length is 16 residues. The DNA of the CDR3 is TGTGCCTGGAGACCATTCGGGACAGTTGGGACCTACGAGCAGTACTTC. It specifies CAWRPFGTVGTYEQYF. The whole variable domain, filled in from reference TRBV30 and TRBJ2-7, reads SQTIHQWPATLVQPVGSPLSLECTVEGTSNPNLYWYRQAAGRGLQLLFYSVGIGQISSEVPQNLSASRPQDRQFILSSKKLLLSDSGFYLCAWRPFGTVGTYEQYFGPGTRLTVT.

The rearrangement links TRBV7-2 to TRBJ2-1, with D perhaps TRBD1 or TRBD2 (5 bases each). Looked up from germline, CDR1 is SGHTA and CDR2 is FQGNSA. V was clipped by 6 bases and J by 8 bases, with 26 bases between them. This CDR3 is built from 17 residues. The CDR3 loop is CASSLLPGTSLRHEQFF. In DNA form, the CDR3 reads TGTGCCAGCAGTTTACTACCCGGGACCTCCTTAAGGCATGAGCAGTTCTTC. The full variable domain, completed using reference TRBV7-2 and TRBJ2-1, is GAGVSQSPSNKVTEKGKDVELRCDPISGHTALYWYRQSLGQGLEFLIYFQGNSAPDKSGLPSDRFSAERTGGSVSTLTIQRTQQEDSAVYLCASSLLPGTSLRHEQFFGPGTRLTVL.

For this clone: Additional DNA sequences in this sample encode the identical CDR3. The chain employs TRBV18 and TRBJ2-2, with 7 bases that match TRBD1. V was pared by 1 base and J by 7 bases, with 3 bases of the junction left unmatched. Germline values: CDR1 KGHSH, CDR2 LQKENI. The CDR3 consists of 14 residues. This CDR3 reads CASSPQGASGELFF. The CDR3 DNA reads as TGTGCCAGCTCACCACAGGGGGCCAGCGGGGAGCTGTTTTTT.

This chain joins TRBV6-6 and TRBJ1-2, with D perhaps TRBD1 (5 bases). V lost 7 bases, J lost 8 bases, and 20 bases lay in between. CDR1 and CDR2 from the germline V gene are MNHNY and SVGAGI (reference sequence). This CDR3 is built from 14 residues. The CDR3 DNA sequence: TGTGCCAGCATCGCGATGCTGAGGGACGGGGGCTACACCTTC. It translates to CASIAMLRDGGYTF.

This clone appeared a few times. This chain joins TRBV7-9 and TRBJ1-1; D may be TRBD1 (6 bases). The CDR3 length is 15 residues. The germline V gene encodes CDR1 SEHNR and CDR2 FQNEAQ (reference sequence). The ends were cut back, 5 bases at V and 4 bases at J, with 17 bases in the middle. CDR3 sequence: CASSTGQIVGTEAFF. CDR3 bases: TGTGCCAGCAGCACTGGACAGATCGTGGGCACTGAAGCTTTCTTT.

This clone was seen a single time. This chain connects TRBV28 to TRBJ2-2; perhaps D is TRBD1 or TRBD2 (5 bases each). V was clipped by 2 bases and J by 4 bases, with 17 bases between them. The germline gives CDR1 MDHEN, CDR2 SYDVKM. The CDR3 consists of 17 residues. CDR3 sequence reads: CASSLPGTYSATGELFF. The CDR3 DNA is TGTGCCAGCAGTTTACCTGGGACCTACTCGGCCACCGGGGAGCTGTTTTTT. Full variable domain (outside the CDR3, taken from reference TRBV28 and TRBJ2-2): DVKVTQSSRYLVKRTGEKVFLECVQDMDHENMFWYRQDPGLGLRLIYFSYDVKMKEKGDIPEGYSVSREKKERFSLILESASTNQTSMYLCASSLPGTYSATGELFFGEGSRLTVL.

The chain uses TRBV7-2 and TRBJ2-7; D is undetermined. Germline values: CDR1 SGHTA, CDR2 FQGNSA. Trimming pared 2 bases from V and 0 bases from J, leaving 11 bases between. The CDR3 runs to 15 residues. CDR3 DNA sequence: TGTGCCAGCAGCTTAACGGAAAACCCCTCCTACGAGCAGTACTTC. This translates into CASSLTENPSYEQYF.

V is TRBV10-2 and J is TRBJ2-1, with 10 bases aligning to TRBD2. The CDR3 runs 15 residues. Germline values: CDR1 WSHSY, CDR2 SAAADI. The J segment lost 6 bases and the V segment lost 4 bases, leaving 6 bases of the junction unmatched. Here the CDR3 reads CASSGASGRTNEQFF. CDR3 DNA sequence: TGCGCCAGCAGTGGCGCTAGCGGGAGAACCAATGAGCAGTTCTTC.

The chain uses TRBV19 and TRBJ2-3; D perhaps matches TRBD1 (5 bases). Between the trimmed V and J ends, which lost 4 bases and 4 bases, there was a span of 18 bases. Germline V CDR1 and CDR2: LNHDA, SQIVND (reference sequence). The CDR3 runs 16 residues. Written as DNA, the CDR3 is TGTGCCAGTAGTAACGGTTTCCGGCAGGGCGCAGATACGCAGTATTTT. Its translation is CASSNGFRQGADTQYF.

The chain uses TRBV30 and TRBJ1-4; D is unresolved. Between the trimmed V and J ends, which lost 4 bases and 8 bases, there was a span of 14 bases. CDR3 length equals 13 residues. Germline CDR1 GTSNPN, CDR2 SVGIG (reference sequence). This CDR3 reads CAWTRRAGEKLFF. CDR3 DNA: TGTGCCTGGACCAGAAGGGCGGGAGAAAAACTGTTTTTT.

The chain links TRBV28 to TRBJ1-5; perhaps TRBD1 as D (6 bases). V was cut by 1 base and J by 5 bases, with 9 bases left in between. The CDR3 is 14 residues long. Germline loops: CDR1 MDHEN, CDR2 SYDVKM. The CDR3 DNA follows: TGTGCCAGCAGTTTATTTCAGGGGCATCAGCCCCAGCATTTT. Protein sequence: CASSLFQGHQPQHF.

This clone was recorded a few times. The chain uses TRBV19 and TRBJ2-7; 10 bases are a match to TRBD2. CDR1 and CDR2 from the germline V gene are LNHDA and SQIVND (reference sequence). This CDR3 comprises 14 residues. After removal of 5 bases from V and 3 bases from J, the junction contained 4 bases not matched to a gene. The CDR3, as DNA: TGTGCCAGTAGTCTAGCGGGAGCGGTCTACGAGCAGTACTTC. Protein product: CASSLAGAVYEQYF.

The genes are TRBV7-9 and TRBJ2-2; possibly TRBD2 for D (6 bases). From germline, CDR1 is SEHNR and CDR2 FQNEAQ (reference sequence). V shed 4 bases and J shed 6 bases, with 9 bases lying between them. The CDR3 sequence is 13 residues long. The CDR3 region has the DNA TGTGCCAGCAGCTCTAGCGTATCCGGGGAGCTGTTTTTT. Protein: CASSSSVSGELFF.

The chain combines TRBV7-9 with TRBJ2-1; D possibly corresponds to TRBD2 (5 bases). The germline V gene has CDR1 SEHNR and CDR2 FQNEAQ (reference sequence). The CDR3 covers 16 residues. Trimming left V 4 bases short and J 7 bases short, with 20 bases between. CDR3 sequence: CASSSLPIGKGNEQFF. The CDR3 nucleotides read TGTGCCAGCAGCTCCCTCCCGATCGGGAAAGGGAATGAGCAGTTCTTC.

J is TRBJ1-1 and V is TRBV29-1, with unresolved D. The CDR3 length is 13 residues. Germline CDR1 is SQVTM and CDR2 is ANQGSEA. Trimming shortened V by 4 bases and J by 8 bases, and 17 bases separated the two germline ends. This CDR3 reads CSVGPPRATEAFF. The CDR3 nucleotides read TGCAGCGTTGGCCCCCCCCGGGCCACCGAAGCTTTCTTT.

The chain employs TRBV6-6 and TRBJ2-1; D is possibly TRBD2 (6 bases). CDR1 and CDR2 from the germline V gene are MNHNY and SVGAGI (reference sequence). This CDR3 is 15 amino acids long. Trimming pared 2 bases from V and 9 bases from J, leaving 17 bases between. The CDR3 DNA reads TGTGCCAGCAGTTACAGCGGGTTAAACAGATTTGAGCAGTTCTTC. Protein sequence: CASSYSGLNRFEQFF.

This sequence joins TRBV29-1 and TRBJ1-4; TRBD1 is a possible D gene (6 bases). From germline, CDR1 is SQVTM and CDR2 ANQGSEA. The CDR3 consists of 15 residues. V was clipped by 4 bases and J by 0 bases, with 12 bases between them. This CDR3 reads CSVGQGHATNEKLFF. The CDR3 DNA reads TGCAGCGTTGGCCAGGGGCATGCAACTAATGAAAAACTGTTTTTT.

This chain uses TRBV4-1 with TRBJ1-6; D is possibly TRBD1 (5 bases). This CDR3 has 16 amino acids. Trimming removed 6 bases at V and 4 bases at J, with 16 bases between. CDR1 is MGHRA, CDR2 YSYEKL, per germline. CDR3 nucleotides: TGCGCCAGCAGGACCAGGGAGGAGGTATATAATTCACCCCTCCACTTT. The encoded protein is CASRTREEVYNSPLHF.

CDR3 residues: CASSLQGAGETQYF. CDR3 in DNA: TGTGCCAGCAGTTTACAGGGGGCTGGAGAGACCCAGTACTTC. The J gene is TRBJ2-5, the V gene TRBV6-6, with 9 bases lining up with TRBD1. Germline V lookup: CDR1 MNHNY, CDR2 SVGAGI (reference sequence). J gave up 4 bases and V 4 bases, and 4 bases lay outside the gene matches. The CDR3 has 14 amino acids.

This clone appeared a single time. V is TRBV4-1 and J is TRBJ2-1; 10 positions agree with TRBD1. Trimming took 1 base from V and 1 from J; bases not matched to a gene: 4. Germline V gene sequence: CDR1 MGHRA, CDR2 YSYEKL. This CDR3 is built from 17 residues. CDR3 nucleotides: TGCGCCAGCAGCCAAGCTACGGGACAGGGGTCCTACAATGAGCAGTTCTTC. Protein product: CASSQATGQGSYNEQFF.

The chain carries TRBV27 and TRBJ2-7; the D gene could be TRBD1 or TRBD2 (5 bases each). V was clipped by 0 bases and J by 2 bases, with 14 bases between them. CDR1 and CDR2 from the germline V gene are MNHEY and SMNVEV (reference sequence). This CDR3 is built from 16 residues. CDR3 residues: CASSLSMGTPTYEQYF. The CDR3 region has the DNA TGTGCCAGCAGTTTATCGATGGGGACCCCCACCTACGAGCAGTACTTC.

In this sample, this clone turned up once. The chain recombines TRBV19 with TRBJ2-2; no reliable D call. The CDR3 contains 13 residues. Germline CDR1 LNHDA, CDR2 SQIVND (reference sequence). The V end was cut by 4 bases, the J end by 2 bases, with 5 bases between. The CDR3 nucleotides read TGTGCCAGTAGTAACCTTAACACCGGGGAGCTGTTTTTT. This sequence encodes CASSNLNTGELFF.

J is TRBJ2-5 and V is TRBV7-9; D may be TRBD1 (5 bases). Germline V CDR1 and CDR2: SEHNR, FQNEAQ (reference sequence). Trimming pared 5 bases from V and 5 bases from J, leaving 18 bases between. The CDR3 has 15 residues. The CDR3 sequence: CASSHYVGAGETQYF. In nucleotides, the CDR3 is TGTGCCAGCAGCCACTACGTTGGGGCTGGGGAGACCCAGTACTTC.